The 17 T cell receptor beta chains below come from one sample, sequenced in a study of T-cell reconstitution after alpha-beta-depleted transplantation in children. It was with unique molecular identifiers that the TCRbeta library was prepared. TCRdb reanalysed the PCR reads using MiXCR and keeps one entry per CDR3 protein. The sample includes about 260,000 distinct CDR3 sequences, roughly 7.7% of them seen just once. Sequenced here: PBMCs, mostly from graft donor cells, sampled 180 days after TCRalphabeta/CD19-depleted stem cell transplant. These receptors came from a male patient aged 10 to 17 who had a stem cell transplant for acute lymphoblastic leukemia, so the T cells may come from the graft donor.

As regards this clonotype: It may be a read error: a sequence one base away is much more abundant. CDR3 DNA sequence: TGTGCCAGCAGCTTAGGGCTCCAGGTGGCTAATGAGCAGTTCTTC. It yields the protein CASSLGLQVANEQFF. The chain joins TRBV7-4 to TRBJ2-1, with D hard to call. This CDR3 spans 15 amino acids. V lost 1 base and J 7 bases, leaving 14 bases between the germline ends. The germline V gene encodes CDR1 SGHVT and CDR2 SQSDAQ.

Details on this clonotype: A much larger clone differs by one base, so this may be a read error. This chain joins TRBV12-3 or TRBV12-4 and TRBJ2-5, with TRBD2 matching over 7 bases. This CDR3 is 13 amino acids long. CDR3 loop: CTSSWGGQETQYF. The CDR3 nucleotides are TGTACCAGCAGTTGGGGGGGTCAAGAGACCCAGTACTTC.

This clonotype showed up many times. The chain carries TRBV6-1 and TRBJ1-2, with D possibly TRBD1 on 6 matching bases. The CDR3 extends over 16 amino acids. Germline loops: CDR1 MNHNS, CDR2 SASEGT. V gave up 6 bases and J gave up 7 bases, with 24 bases separating them. CDR3 sequence reads: CASRTIYRVGPAGYTF. The DNA for the CDR3 is TGTGCCAGCAGGACGATTTACAGGGTCGGTCCGGCTGGCTACACCTTC.

This clonotype has a count of ten or more. This chain uses TRBV7-3 with TRBJ2-1; 8 bases fit TRBD2. The ends lost 5 bases at V and 7 bases at J; junction bases unmatched: 7. This CDR3 spans 14 amino acids. Looked up from germline, CDR1 is SGHTA and CDR2 is FQGTGA. The CDR3 reads CASSPPGTRNEQFF. CDR3 DNA: TGTGCCAGCAGCCCCCCCGGGACTAGAAATGAGCAGTTCTTC.

Comment on this clonotype: One junction end disagrees with the germline gene, perhaps due to a read error. The chain joins TRBV6-5 to TRBJ2-6, with a possible D match to TRBD2 (5 bases). This CDR3 comprises 13 residues. Germline V gene lookup returns CDR1 MNHEY and CDR2 SVGAGI. This chain's CDR3 is CASSWPGDNVLTF. The CDR3 DNA follows: TGTGCCAGCAGTTGGCCCGGGGACAACGTCCTGACTTTC.

Comments on this clonotype: A much bigger clone sits one base away, suggesting this may be a read error. The V and J genes are TRBV28 and TRBJ2-1, with TRBD1 matching 7 bases. The CDR3 runs to 15 residues. CDR1 MDHEN and CDR2 SYDVKM come from the germline V gene. CDR3 nucleotide sequence: TGTTCCAGCAGTTTACCAGGGGGAGCCTACAATGAGCAGTTCTTC. Residues: CSSSLPGGAYNEQFF.

This clonotype was recorded at least ten times. V gene TRBV20-1 combines with J gene TRBJ1-5, with 9 bases lining up with TRBD1. This CDR3 spans 13 amino acids. CDR1 DFQATT and CDR2 SNEGSKA come from the germline V gene (reference sequence). Trimming took 6 bases from V and 6 from J; bases not matched to a gene: 6. CDR3 nucleotide sequence: TGCAGTGCCATGGACAGGGGAAGTCAGCCCCAGCATTTT. Amino acid sequence: CSAMDRGSQPQHF.

Many counts were recorded for this clonotype. This chain connects TRBV20-1 to TRBJ2-2; D not certain. The V gene lost 2 bases and the J gene lost 5 bases, with 3 bases spanning the gap. There are 11 residues in the CDR3. Germline V lookup: CDR1 DFQATT, CDR2 SNEGSKA (reference sequence). CDR3 sequence reads: CSARKTGELFF. The CDR3 DNA reads as TGCAGTGCTAGAAAAACCGGGGAGCTGTTTTTT.

This clonotype has a count of ten or more. V gene TRBV6-2 or TRBV6-3 combines with J gene TRBJ2-7; D is perhaps TRBD2 (5 bases). The CDR3 has 14 amino acids. Germline CDR1 MNHEY, CDR2 SVGEGT. V lost 6 bases and J lost 2, with 14 bases in between. CDR3 DNA: TGTGCCAGCAGATGGGAGACGAAGGCCTACGAGCAGTACTTC. Translation gives CASRWETKAYEQYF.

This clonotype was seen only a few times. Since a much larger clone is just one base distant, this may be a read error. The chain employs TRBV28 and TRBJ1-2, with a weak D call TRBD1 (5 bases). The CDR3 consists of 14 residues. The germline V gene encodes CDR1 MDHEN and CDR2 SYDVKM. The CDR3 DNA sequence: TGTGCCAGCACCCTGAGGCCAGGGAACTATGGCTGCACCTTC. It is translated as CASTLRPGNYGCTF.

This clonotype was seen at least ten times. This chain connects TRBV20-1 to TRBJ1-6; TRBD1 matches at 7 bases. Looked up from germline, CDR1 is DFQATT and CDR2 is SNEGSKA (reference sequence). The V segment lost 0 bases and the J segment 6 bases; nucleotides outside the gene matches: 8. The CDR3 sequence is 16 residues long. CDR3 bases: TGCAGTGCTAGAGATGGGGCCAGGGGGTTTAATTCACCCCTCCACTTT. Protein: CSARDGARGFNSPLHF.

Ten or more counts support this clonotype. The chain has TRBV12-3 or TRBV12-4 and TRBJ1-1, with 8 bases matching TRBD1. J was trimmed by 2 bases and V by 5 bases; bases with no gene match: 10. The CDR3 has 16 residues. This CDR3 reads CASSPRTGLGNTEAFF. The CDR3 DNA follows: TGTGCCAGCAGTCCCCGGACAGGGCTCGGAAACACTGAAGCTTTCTTT.

This clonotype was seen repeatedly, ten times or more. The chain is built from TRBV18 and TRBJ1-1; D uncertain. Looked up from germline, CDR1 is KGHSH and CDR2 is LQKENI. V shed 6 bases and J shed 3 bases, with 14 bases lying between them. The CDR3 runs 14 residues. The CDR3 sequence is CASSPGPLDTEAFF. CDR3 sequence (DNA): TGTGCCAGCTCCCCCGGTCCTCTGGACACTGAAGCTTTCTTT.

This clonotype was observed at least ten times. V gene TRBV11-2 combines with J gene TRBJ2-1; 9 nucleotides line up with TRBD2. Germline CDR1 and CDR2: SGHAT and FQNNGV. This CDR3 comprises 15 residues. Unmatched junction bases numbered 10, after V lost 4 bases and J lost 9 bases. Written as DNA, the CDR3 is TGTGCCAGCAGCTCCCAGTTAGCGGGAGTGGTTGAGCAGTTCTTC. It codes for CASSSQLAGVVEQFF.

This clonotype was seen many times. The gene calls are TRBV29-1 and TRBJ2-2, with 9 bases matching TRBD1. The CDR3 loop spans 14 amino acids. Germline V gives CDR1 SQVTM, CDR2 ANQGSEA. V lost 6 bases, J lost 1 base, and 3 bases stayed unmatched. This chain's CDR3 is CSVDRGMNTGELFF. The CDR3, as DNA: TGCAGCGTAGACAGGGGGATGAACACCGGGGAGCTGTTTTTT.

This clonotype was recorded many times. This chain joins TRBV20-1 and TRBJ2-5; D uncertain. V gave up 4 bases and J gave up 1 base, with 7 bases separating them. This CDR3 spans 12 amino acids. Germline V CDR1 and CDR2: DFQATT, SNEGSKA (reference sequence). The CDR3 is CSANEPQETQYF. The CDR3 DNA is TGCAGTGCTAACGAGCCCCAAGAGACCCAGTACTTC.

This clonotype came up many times. The chain recombines TRBV15 with TRBJ1-4, with D unresolved. Trimming shortened V by 5 bases and J by 4 bases, and 17 bases separated the two germline ends. Per the germline V gene, CDR1 is LNHNV and CDR2 is YYDKDF (reference sequence). This CDR3 comprises 16 residues. The CDR3 region is CATSPVIRALNEKLFF. Here the CDR3 DNA reads TGTGCCACCAGCCCCGTCATCCGGGCTCTTAATGAAAAACTGTTTTTT.